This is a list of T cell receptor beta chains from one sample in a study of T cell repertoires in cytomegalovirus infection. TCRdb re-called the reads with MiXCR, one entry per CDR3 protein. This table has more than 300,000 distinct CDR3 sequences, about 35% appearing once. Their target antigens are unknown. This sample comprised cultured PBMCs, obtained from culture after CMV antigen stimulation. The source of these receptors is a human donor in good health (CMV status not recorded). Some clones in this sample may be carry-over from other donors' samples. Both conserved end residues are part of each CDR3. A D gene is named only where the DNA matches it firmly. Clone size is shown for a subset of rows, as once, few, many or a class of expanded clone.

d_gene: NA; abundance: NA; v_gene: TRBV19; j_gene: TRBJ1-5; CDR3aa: CASSIASGPNQPQHF; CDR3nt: TGTGCCAGTAGTATAGCCTCGGGGCCCAATCAGCCCCAGCATTTT
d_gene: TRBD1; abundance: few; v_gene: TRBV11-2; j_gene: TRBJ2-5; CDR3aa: CASSSTGTGQETQYF; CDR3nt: TGTGCCAGCAGCTCTACCGGGACAGGACAAGAGACCCAGTACTTC
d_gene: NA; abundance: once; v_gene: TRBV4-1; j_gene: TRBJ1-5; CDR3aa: CASSQGIGVQPQHF; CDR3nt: TGCGCCAGCAGCCAAGGAATAGGGGTTCAGCCCCAGCATTTT
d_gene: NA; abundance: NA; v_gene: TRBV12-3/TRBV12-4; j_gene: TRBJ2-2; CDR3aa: CASSFGTTNTGELFF; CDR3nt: TGTGCCAGCAGTTTTGGGACGACGAACACCGGGGAGCTGTTTTTT
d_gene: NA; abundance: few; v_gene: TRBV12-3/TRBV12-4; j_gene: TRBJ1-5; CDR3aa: CASNPGGSSNQPQHF; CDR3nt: TGTGCCAGCAACCCGGGAGGGTCCAGTAATCAGCCCCAGCATTTT
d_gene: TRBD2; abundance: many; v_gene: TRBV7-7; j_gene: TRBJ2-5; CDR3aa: CASSLAFLAGQETQYF; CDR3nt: TGTGCTAGCAGCTTAGCGTTCCTAGCGGGACAAGAGACCCAGTACTTC
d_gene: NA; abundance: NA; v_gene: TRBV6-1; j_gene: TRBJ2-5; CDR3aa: CASSGGGLQETQYF; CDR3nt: TGTGCCAGCAGTGGGGGCGGTTTACAAGAGACCCAGTACTTC
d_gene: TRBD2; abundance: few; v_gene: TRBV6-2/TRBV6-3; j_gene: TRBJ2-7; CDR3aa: CASSYGFFGRAGSTYEQYF; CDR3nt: TGTGCCAGCAGTTATGGCTTCTTTGGACGAGCGGGGTCAACCTACGAGCAGTACTTC
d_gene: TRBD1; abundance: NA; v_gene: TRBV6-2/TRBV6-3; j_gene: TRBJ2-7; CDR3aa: CASSWGQAYEQYF; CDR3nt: TGTGCCAGCAGTTGGGGACAGGCCTACGAGCAGTACTTC
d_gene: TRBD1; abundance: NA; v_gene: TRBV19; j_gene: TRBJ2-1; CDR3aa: CASSIWGQGAGEQFF; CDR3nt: TGTGCCAGTAGTATATGGGGACAGGGGGCTGGTGAGCAGTTCTTC
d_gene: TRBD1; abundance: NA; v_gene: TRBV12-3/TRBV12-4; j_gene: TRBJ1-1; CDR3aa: CASSFLGRGLGMNTEAFF; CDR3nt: TGTGCCAGCAGTTTTCTCGGCAGGGGGCTCGGGATGAACACTGAAGCTTTCTTT
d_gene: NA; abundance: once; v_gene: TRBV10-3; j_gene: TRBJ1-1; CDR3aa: CAIQGKGNTEAFF; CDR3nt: TGTGCCATCCAAGGAAAGGGGAACACTGAAGCTTTCTTT
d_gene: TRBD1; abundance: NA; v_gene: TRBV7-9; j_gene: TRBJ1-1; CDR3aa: CASSSPQTGGMNTEAFF; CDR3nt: TGTGCCAGCAGCTCACCCCAGACAGGGGGCATGAACACTGAAGCTTTCTTT
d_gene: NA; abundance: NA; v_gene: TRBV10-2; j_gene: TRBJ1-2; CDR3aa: CASSETGIGGYTF; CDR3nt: TGCGCCAGCAGTGAGACCGGGATAGGTGGCTACACCTTC
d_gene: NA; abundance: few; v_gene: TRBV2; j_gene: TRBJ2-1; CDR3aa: CASTRRTEQFF; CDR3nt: TGTGCCAGCACGCGACGGACTGAGCAGTTCTTC
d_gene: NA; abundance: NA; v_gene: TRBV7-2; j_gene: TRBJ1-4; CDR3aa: CASSKGAGEKLFF; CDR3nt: TGTGCCAGCAGCAAAGGTGCTGGCGAAAAACTGTTTTTT
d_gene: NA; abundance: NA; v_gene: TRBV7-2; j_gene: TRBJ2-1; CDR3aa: CASSYSANEQFF; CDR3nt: TGTGCCAGCAGCTATAGTGCCAATGAGCAGTTCTTC
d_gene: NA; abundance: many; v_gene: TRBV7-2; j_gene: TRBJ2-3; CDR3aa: CASSSNTAGKQYF; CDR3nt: TGTGCCAGCAGCTCTAACACTGCGGGCAAGCAGTATTTT
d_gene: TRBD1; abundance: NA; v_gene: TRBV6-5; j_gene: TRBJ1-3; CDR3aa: CASSITGVDSGNTIYF; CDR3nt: TGTGCCAGCAGTATCACAGGGGTAGACTCTGGAAACACCATATATTTT
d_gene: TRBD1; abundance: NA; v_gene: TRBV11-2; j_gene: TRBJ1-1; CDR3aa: CASSHRGQDTEAFF; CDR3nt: TGTGCCAGCAGCCACAGGGGGCAAGACACTGAAGCTTTCTTT
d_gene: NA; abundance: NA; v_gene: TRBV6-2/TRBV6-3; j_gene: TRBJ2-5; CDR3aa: CASRANYQETQYF; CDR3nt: TGTGCCAGCAGGGCCAATTACCAAGAGACCCAGTACTTC
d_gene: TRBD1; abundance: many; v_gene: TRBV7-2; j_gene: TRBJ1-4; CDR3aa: CASSRQGNGATNEKLFF; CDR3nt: TGTGCCAGCAGCAGACAGGGGAACGGGGCAACTAATGAAAAACTGTTTTTT
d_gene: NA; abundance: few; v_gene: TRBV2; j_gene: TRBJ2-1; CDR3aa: CASSGTEYSEQFF; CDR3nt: TGTGCCAGCAGTGGGACAGAGTACAGTGAGCAGTTCTTC
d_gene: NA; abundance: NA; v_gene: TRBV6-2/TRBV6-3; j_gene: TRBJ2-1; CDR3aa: CTIRGSSYNEQFF; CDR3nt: TGTACAATACGGGGGAGCTCCTACAATGAGCAGTTCTTC
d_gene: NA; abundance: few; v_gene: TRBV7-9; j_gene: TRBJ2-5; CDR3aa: CASSLIPRGASETQYF; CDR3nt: TGTGCCAGCAGCTTAATTCCCAGGGGCGCCTCGGAGACCCAGTACTTC
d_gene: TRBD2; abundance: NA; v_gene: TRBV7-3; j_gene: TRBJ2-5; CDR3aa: CASSLGVTSGSGETQYF; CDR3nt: TGTGCCAGCAGCTTAGGGGTGACTAGCGGGAGCGGAGAGACCCAGTACTTC
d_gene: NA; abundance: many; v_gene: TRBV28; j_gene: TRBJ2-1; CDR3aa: CASSLVGSYNEQFF; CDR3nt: TGTGCCAGCAGTTTGGTGGGTTCCTACAATGAGCAGTTCTTC
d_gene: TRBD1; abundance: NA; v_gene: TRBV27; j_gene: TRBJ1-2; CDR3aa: CASSSRTGEGYGYTF; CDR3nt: TGTGCCAGCAGTTCTCGGACAGGGGAAGGCTATGGCTACACCTTC
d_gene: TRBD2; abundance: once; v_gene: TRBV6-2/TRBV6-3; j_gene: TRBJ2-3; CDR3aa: CAIATSGSQDTQYF; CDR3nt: TGTGCCATCGCGACTAGCGGGAGTCAAGATACGCAGTATTTT
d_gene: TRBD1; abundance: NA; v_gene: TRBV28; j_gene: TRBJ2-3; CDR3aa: CASSSDRETDTQYF; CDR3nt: TGTGCCAGCAGCTCCGACAGGGAGACAGATACGCAGTATTTT
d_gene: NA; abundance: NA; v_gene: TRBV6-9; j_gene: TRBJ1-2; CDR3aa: CASSFGREGYGYTF; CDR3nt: TGTGCCAGCAGTTTTGGCAGGGAAGGCTATGGCTACACCTTC
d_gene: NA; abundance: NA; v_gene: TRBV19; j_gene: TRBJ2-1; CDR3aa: CASSLGRAGPEQFF; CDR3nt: TGTGCCAGTAGCCTGGGTAGGGCAGGGCCTGAGCAGTTCTTC
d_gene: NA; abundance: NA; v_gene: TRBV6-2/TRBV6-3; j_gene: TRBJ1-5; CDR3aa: CASSYLGQPQHF; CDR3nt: TGTGCCAGCAGTTATCTTGGTCAGCCCCAGCATTTT
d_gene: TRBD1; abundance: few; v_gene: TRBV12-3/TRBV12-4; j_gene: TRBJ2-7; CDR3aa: CASSSTGGIDEQYF; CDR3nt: TGTGCCAGCAGCTCGACAGGGGGCATCGACGAGCAGTACTTC
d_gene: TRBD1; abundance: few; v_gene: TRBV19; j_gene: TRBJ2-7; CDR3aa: CASSIVTGTGFFEQYF; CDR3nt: TGTGCCAGTAGTATAGTTACCGGGACAGGGTTTTTCGAGCAGTACTTC
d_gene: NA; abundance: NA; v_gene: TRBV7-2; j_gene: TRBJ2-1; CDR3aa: CASSPIAQRSYNEQFF; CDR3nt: TGTGCCAGCAGCCCCATAGCCCAGCGGAGTTACAATGAGCAGTTCTTC
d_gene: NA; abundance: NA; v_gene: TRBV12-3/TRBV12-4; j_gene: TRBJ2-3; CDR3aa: CANRLGFQGDTQYF; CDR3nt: TGTGCCAACAGGCTTGGCTTCCAAGGGGATACGCAGTATTTT
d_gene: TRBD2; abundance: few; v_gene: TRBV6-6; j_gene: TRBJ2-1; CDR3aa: CASSYTTGTSGNNEQFF; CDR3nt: TGTGCCAGCAGTTACACAACCGGGACTAGCGGAAACAATGAGCAGTTCTTC
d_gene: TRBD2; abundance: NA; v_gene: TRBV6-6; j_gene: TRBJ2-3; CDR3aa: CASSYVAGGTTDTQYF; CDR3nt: TGTGCCAGCAGTTACGTGGCGGGAGGGACCACAGATACGCAGTATTTT
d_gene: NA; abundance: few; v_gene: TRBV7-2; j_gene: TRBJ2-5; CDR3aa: CASSLAWGLQETQYF; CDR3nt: TGTGCCAGCAGCTTAGCGTGGGGGCTCCAAGAGACCCAGTACTTC
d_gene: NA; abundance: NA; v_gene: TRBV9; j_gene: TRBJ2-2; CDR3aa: CASSEMDARGELFF; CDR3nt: TGTGCCAGCAGCGAAATGGACGCGCGCGGGGAGCTGTTTTTT
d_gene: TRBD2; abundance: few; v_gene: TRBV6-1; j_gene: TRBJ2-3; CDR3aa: CASSPAGTSATDTQYF; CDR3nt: TGTGCCAGCAGTCCAGCCGGGACTAGCGCCACAGATACGCAGTATTTT
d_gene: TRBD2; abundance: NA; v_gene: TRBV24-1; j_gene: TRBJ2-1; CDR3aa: CATSDASGSQDEQFF; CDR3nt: TGTGCCACCAGTGATGCTAGCGGGAGTCAGGATGAGCAGTTCTTC
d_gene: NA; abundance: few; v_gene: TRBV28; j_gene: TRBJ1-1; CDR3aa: CASNRVMNTEAFF; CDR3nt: TGTGCCAGCAATCGGGTAATGAACACTGAAGCTTTCTTT
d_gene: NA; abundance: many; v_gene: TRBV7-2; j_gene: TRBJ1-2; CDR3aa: CASSSDGPNYGYTF; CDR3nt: TGTGCCAGCAGCTCCGACGGGCCCAACTATGGCTACACCTTC